Each of the 21 T cell receptor beta chains below was sequenced from the same sample in a study of shared clonotypes between healthy human individuals. Assay used: immunoSEQ multiplex PCR; TCRdb lists only in-frame clones, some missing. There are roughly 2.6 million clones in the sample; around nine tenths occur only once, and 0.11% to 0.15% lies in the top ten. Sequenced input: naive CD4+ T cells sorted from blood. Subset: CD45RA+ positively selected. Source of these receptors: a man aged 18 to 30 in good health.

V usage is TRBV15 and J usage is TRBJ2-5; D remains ambiguous. The V gene lost 1 base and the J gene lost 5 bases, with 17 bases spanning the gap. The CDR3 runs 16 residues. Germline V gene sequence: CDR1 LNHNV, CDR2 YYDKDF (reference sequence). Here the CDR3 reads CATSRGTLGERETQYF. CDR3 bases: TGTGCCACCAGCAGAGGAACCCTTGGAGAAAGGGAGACCCAGTACTTC.

This clone has only one observation. The rearrangement uses TRBV5-4 and TRBJ2-1; 10 bases fit TRBD2. J gave up 8 bases and V 1 base, and 9 bases lay outside the gene matches. The CDR3 covers 16 residues. CDR1 and CDR2 from the germline V gene are SGHNT and YYREEE (reference sequence). The CDR3: CASSLPPSGSGDEQFF. CDR3 DNA: TGTGCCAGCAGCTTGCCTCCTAGCGGGAGTGGGGATGAGCAGTTCTTC.

This clone was counted once. Other DNA sequences from this sample encode an identical CDR3 as well. The chain employs TRBV10-3 and TRBJ1-5, with 7 bases matching TRBD1. The CDR3 covers 14 residues. The germline V gene encodes CDR1 ENHRY and CDR2 SYGVKD. V gave up 0 bases and J gave up 7 bases; unmatched junction bases: 3. The CDR3 coding sequence is TGTGCCATCAGTGAGTCGACAGGGAACCAGCCCCAGCATTTT. Protein sequence: CAISESTGNQPQHF.

As concerns this clone: This may be a read error: a much more frequent sequence differs by one nucleotide. The sample contains more than one DNA sequence encoding this CDR3. This chain uses TRBV5-1 with TRBJ2-7; possible D gene TRBD2, 5 bases. CDR3 length equals 12 residues. Trimming stripped 4 bases from V and 3 bases from J, with 8 bases between. The V gene's germline CDR1 is SGHRS and CDR2 YFSETQ. CDR3 region: CASSRESYEQYF. CDR3 DNA sequence: TGCGCCAGCAGCCGGGAAAGCTACGAGCAGTACTTC.

The chain's CDR3 is CATDQVQGAGIQYF. CDR3 in DNA: TGTGCCACCGACCAAGTGCAGGGGGCAGGCATTCAGTACTTC. The J gene is TRBJ2-4, the V gene TRBV6-6; 8 nucleotides match TRBD1. The CDR3 runs 14 residues. Germline V gene data show CDR1 as MNHNY and CDR2 as SVGAGI (reference sequence). Germline trimming cut 10 bases from V and 9 bases from J; bases unmatched to any gene: 14.

The V gene is TRBV6-6, the J gene TRBJ2-5, with 14 nucleotides matching TRBD2. Losses at the gene ends were 4 bases for V and 9 bases for J; bases not matched to a gene: 7. This CDR3 has 15 amino acids. CDR1 is MNHNY and CDR2 is SVGAGI in the germline V gene (reference sequence). CDR3 in DNA: TGTGCCAGCAGTTCACGGACTAGCGGGAGGTCTCCCCAGTACTTC. It encodes CASSSRTSGRSPQYF.

Points on this clone: Other DNA sequences within the sample encode an identical CDR3. The chain couples TRBV5-1 to TRBJ1-4; TRBD1 agrees at 9 bases. Germline loops: CDR1 SGHRS, CDR2 YFSETQ. The CDR3 has 14 residues. The junction had 3 bases not matched to a gene; V was cut back by 4 bases and J by 5 bases. Here the CDR3 DNA reads TGCGCCAGCAGCACGGGACAGGGAAATGAAAAACTGTTTTTT. Its translation is CASSTGQGNEKLFF.

The chain joins TRBV18 to TRBJ1-5; D is undetermined. From germline, CDR1 is KGHSH and CDR2 LQKENI. Trimming removed 4 bases at V and 2 bases at J, with 18 bases between. The CDR3 length is 17 residues. In DNA form, the CDR3 reads TGTGCCAGCTCACTCTCCCCGAGCTTAGGGCGCAATCAGCCCCAGCATTTT. This codes for CASSLSPSLGRNQPQHF. Using reference TRBV18 and TRBJ1-5 for the parts outside the CDR3, the full variable domain is NAGVMQNPRHLVRRRGQEARLRCSPMKGHSHVYWYRQLPEEGLKFMVYLQKENIIDESGMPKERFSAEFPKEGPSILRIQQVVRGDSAAYFCASSLSPSLGRNQPQHFGDGTRLSIL.

The genes are TRBV6-6 and TRBJ2-3, with unresolved D. This CDR3 has 14 amino acids. V gave up 0 bases and J gave up 3 bases, with 7 bases separating them. Germline assignment: CDR1 MNHNY and CDR2 SVGAGI (reference sequence). The CDR3 DNA is TGTGCCAGCAGTTACTCCGGAGTAACAGATACGCAGTATTTT. The encoded protein is CASSYSGVTDTQYF.

This chain uses TRBV10-2 with TRBJ1-1; 9 bases fit TRBD1. With 6 bases clipped from V and 6 bases from J, the junction kept 11 bases outside the gene matches. This CDR3 spans 15 amino acids. The germline CDR1 and CDR2 sequences are WSHSY and SAAADI. The CDR3 protein is CASRPGQGVRAEAFF. CDR3 bases: TGCGCCAGCAGACCGGGACAGGGTGTAAGGGCTGAAGCTTTCTTT.

The chain employs TRBV5-5 and TRBJ1-4; 8 positions match TRBD1. CDR3 size: 17 residues. CDR1 is SGHKS and CDR2 is YYEKEE in the germline V gene (reference sequence). Unmatched junction bases numbered 18, after V lost 6 bases and J lost 8 bases. The CDR3 nucleotides are TGTGCCAGCACCCAGGGGGCAGGTCCACAACAGGGGGAAAAACTGTTTTTT. This codes for CASTQGAGPQQGEKLFF. Based on the CDR3 plus reference TRBV5-5 and TRBJ1-4, the full variable domain is DAGVTQSPTHLIKTRGQQVTLRCSPISGHKSVSWYQQVLGQGPQFIFQYYEKEERGRGNFPDRFSARQFPNYSSELNVNALLLGDSALYLCASTQGAGPQQGEKLFFGSGTQLSVL.

This clone appeared once. CDR3 region: CASSGGAGGSYEQYF. In DNA, the CDR3 is TGTGCCAGCAGCGGTGGGGCAGGGGGCTCCTACGAGCAGTACTTC. V is TRBV13 and J is TRBJ2-7, with 7 bases aligning to TRBD1. The CDR3 loop spans 15 amino acids. J was trimmed by 0 bases and V by 5 bases; bases with no gene match: 7. Germline V gene sequence: CDR1 PRHDT, CDR2 FYEKMQ (reference sequence).

V usage is TRBV10-2 and J usage is TRBJ2-1, with D perhaps TRBD2 (6 bases). Germline V gene data show CDR1 as WSHSY and CDR2 as SAAADI. Trimming removed 4 bases at V and 4 bases at J, with 8 bases between. This CDR3 is 13 amino acids long. The CDR3 DNA is TGCGCCAGCAGTGGGAGCGGGTACAATGAGCAGTTCTTC. Amino acid sequence: CASSGSGYNEQFF.

The rearrangement joins TRBV7-2 to TRBJ2-7; 10 bases agree with TRBD2. The CDR3 totals 16 residues. Germline V gene sequence: CDR1 SGHTA, CDR2 FQGNSA. V lost 2 bases to trimming and J lost 4 bases; unmatched junction nucleotides: 8. This chain's CDR3 is CASSLSWTSGAYEQYF. CDR3 coding DNA: TGTGCCAGCAGCTTATCGTGGACTAGCGGCGCTTACGAGCAGTACTTC.

This chain connects TRBV30 to TRBJ2-1; D not resolved. V was trimmed by 1 base and J by 6 bases, leaving 13 bases between them. CDR3 length equals 14 residues. Germline assignment: CDR1 GTSNPN and CDR2 SVGIG (reference sequence). This chain's CDR3 is CAWSGMWVTNEQFF. The CDR3 DNA follows: TGTGCCTGGAGTGGGATGTGGGTAACCAATGAGCAGTTCTTC.

This clone appeared once. The sample carries other DNA sequences with the same CDR3. The chain recombines TRBV9 with TRBJ2-3; tentative D call: TRBD2 (5 bases). Trimming removed 0 bases at V and 1 base at J, with 9 bases between. Germline V gene lookup returns CDR1 SGDLS and CDR2 YYNGEE. The CDR3 loop spans 15 amino acids. The CDR3 DNA follows: TGTGCCAGCAGCGTAGCGGGGTATGGCACAGATACGCAGTATTTT. Translated: CASSVAGYGTDTQYF.

The chain recombines TRBV9 with TRBJ1-6; D unclear. The V end lost 0 bases, the J end lost 10 bases, and 14 bases lay between the germline ends. The CDR3 is made up of 15 amino acids. Germline loops: CDR1 SGDLS, CDR2 YYNGEE. CDR3 protein: CASSVGGTGRSPLHF. In DNA form, the CDR3 reads TGTGCCAGCAGCGTAGGAGGAACCGGACGGTCACCCCTCCACTTT.

This clone was recorded only once. The chain has TRBV7-2 and TRBJ2-7, with D possibly being TRBD2 (5 bases). Trimming removed 5 bases from V and 0 bases from J, with 14 bases in between. The CDR3 totals 15 residues. Per germline, CDR1 SGHTA and CDR2 FQGNSA. The CDR3 sequence: CASSPGLVDSYEQYF. The CDR3, as DNA: TGTGCCAGCAGCCCAGGACTCGTTGACTCCTACGAGCAGTACTTC.

The chain is built from TRBV29-1 and TRBJ1-2, with a tentative D call TRBD1 (6 bases). The V end lost 5 bases, the J end lost 5 bases, and 15 bases lay between the germline ends. This CDR3 comprises 13 residues. In germline, CDR1 is SQVTM, CDR2 ANQGSEA. CDR3 DNA: TGCAGCGTTTCCTTGGGGGGCGGTTATGGCTACACCTTC. Translating it yields CSVSLGGGYGYTF.

As concerns this clone: The same CDR3 is also encoded by other DNA sequences in this sample. The chain carries TRBV30 and TRBJ1-2; a weak D match, TRBD1 (6 bases). Deletions cut 5 bases from V and 7 bases from J, with 14 bases between. The CDR3 runs to 12 residues. In germline, CDR1 is GTSNPN, CDR2 SVGIG (reference sequence). This CDR3 is CAWSQGLGGYTF. The CDR3 DNA sequence: TGTGCCTGGTCTCAGGGGCTCGGTGGCTACACCTTC.

The table lists this clone with a few counts. The J gene is TRBJ1-6, the V gene TRBV5-1; no clear D gene. Germline V gives CDR1 SGHRS, CDR2 YFSETQ. V gave up 0 bases and J gave up 5 bases, with 9 bases separating them. The CDR3 length is 15 residues. The CDR3 nucleotides are TGCGCCAGCAGCTTGGTGCCAGCGCATAATTCACCCCTCCACTTT. Protein product: CASSLVPAHNSPLHF.